This T cell receptor (beta chain) came from a study of radiation and T cells in renal cell carcinoma. Study-wide results and caveats: In blood, top tumor clones expanded by 2 weeks, shrinking by 4.

Sequencing was performed with immunoSEQ multiplex PCR; in TCRdb, only in-frame clones are kept and a portion is missing. This table holds approximately 150,000 clones, about 86% found once. The ends lost 7 bases at V and 1 base at J; junction bases unmatched: 13. Germline CDR1 SGDLS, CDR2 YYNGEE. This CDR3 comprises 17 residues. Time point noted: blood 4 weeks post-SBRT, at nephrectomy. Treatment here: 15 Gy SBRT to primary tumor, nephrectomy 4 weeks later. Nephrectomy followed 15 Gy stereotactic body radiation by 4 weeks. Remarks on this clone: Its antigen is undetermined.

The sample in question was blood, obtained from a patient whose treatment included radiotherapy and nephrectomy. This clonotype was sampled from a woman aged 45-65 years with renal cell carcinoma. The V gene is TRBV9, the J gene TRBJ2-5; TRBD2 matches 10 bases. The CDR3 sequence: CASSGSASGGLQETQYF. CDR3 in DNA: TGTGCCAGCTCCGGGTCGGCTAGCGGGGGTCTCCAAGAGACCCAGTACTTC. The full variable domain, its missing parts supplied by reference TRBV9 and TRBJ2-5, is DSGVTQTPKHLITATGQRVTLRCSPRSGDLSVYWYQQSLDQGLQFLIQYYNGEERAKGNILERFSAQQFPDLHSELNLSSLELGDSALYFCASSGSASGGLQETQYFGPGTRLLVL.